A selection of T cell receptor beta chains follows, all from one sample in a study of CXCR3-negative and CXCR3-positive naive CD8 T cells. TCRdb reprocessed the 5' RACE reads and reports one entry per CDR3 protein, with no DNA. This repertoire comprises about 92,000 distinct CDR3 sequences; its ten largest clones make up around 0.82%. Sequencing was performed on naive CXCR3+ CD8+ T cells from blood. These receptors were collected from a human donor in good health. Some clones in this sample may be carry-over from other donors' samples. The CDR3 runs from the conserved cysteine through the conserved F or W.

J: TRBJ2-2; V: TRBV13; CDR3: CASSVRQDYTGELFF
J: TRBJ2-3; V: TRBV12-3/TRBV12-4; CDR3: CASSLIREGSTDTQYF
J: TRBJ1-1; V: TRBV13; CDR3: CASSLVPGSVGNTEAFF
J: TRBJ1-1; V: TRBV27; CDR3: CASSFGVTNTEAFF
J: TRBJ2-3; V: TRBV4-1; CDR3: CASSQDKTGRSTDTQYF
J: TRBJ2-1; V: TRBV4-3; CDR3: CASSQALDRNEQFF
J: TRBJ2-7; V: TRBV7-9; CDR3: CASSAGLADYEQYF
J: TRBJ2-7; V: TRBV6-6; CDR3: CASSYNRDRGYEQYF
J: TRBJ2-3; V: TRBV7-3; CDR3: CASSLLGGSTDTQYF
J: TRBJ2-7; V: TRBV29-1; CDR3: CSVGGGDNYEQYF
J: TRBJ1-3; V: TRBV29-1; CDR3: CSVEVEAGGFSSGNTIYF
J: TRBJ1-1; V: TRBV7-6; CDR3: CASSLAGMNTEAFF
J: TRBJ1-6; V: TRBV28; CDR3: CASSLAPSSSLHF
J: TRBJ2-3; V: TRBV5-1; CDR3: CASSLYGDATDTQYF
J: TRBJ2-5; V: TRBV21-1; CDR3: CASSKGGGGSKKETQYF
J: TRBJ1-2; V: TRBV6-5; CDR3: CASNVMGGISGYTF
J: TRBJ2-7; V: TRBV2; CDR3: CASSEGSDGDYEQYF
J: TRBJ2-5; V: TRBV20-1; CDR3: CSAREKWGQETQYF
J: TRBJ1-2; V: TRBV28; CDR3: CASTSVRHPNYGYTF
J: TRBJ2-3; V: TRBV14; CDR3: CASSQLKADTQYF
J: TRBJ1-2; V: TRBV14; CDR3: CASSQAGRDGYTF
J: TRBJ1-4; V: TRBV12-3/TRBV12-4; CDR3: CASSYQGANEKLFF
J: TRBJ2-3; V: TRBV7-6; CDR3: CASSSVKDTQYF
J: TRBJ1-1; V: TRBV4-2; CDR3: CASSQDQGRGQGSTEAFF
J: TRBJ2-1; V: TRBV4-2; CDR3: CASSQDGWGAGNEQFF
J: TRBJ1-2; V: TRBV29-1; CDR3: CSVEGDTHYGYTF
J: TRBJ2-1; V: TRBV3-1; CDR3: CASSQVQREATSAYNEQFF
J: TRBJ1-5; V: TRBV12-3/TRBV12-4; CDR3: CASSLDREDQPQHF
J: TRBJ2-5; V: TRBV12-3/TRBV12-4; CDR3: CASSPGQGEETQYF
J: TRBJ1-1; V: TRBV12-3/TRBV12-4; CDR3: CASSFSYRGENTEAFF
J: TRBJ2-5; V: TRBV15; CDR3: CATSSQTPLGQETQYF
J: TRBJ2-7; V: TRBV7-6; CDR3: CASSLLPGLAGYEQYF
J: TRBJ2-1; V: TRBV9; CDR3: CASSVDLAGPLSYNEQFF
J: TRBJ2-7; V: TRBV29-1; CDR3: CSAIRGYEQYF
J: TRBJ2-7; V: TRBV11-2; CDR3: CASSLDGGAHYEQYF
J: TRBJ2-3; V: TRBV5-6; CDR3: CASSAPTGDHHTDTQYF
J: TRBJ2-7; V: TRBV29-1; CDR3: CSASASDYEQYF
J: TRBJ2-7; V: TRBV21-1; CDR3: CASSKHNRLAGPYEQYF
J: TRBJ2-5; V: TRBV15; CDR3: CATSITGGAETQYF
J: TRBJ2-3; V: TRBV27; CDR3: CASSLSLTQTDTQYF
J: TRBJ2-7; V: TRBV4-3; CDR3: CASSQDDGVQYF
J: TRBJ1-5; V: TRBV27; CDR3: CASRASLNQPQHF